These T cell receptor beta chains were read from a single sample in a study of early T cells in non-severe SARS-CoV-2 infection. MiXCR, run by TCRdb on the 5' RACE reads, gives a single entry per CDR3 protein. Here the sample spans fewer than 80,000 distinct CDR3 sequences, roughly 9% being singletons. The sample in question was whole blood, obtained at baseline. The receptors shown here come from an adult who was a healthcare worker with PCR-confirmed SARS-CoV-2 infection or an uninfected control (not recorded which). CDR3s include the opening cysteine and the closing phenylalanine or tryptophan. Each record gives: CDR3 DNA, CDR3 protein, V gene, clone size, D gene, J gene. A D gene is named only where the DNA matches it firmly. Not all rows give a size; the values are once, few, many and, for expanded clones, a class.

DNA: TGTGCCTGGAGCCACCCCGGGCAGTACGAGCAGTACTTC
CDR3: CAWSHPGQYEQYF
V: TRBV30
size: -
D: -
J: TRBJ2-7

DNA: TGCGCCAGCAGCTTGCGGCTCAATGAGCAGTTCTTC
CDR3: CASSLRLNEQFF
V: TRBV5-1
size: few
D: -
J: TRBJ2-1

DNA: TGTGCCAGCAGCCAATCACATTCCACTGAAGCTTTCTTT
CDR3: CASSQSHSTEAFF
V: TRBV14
size: -
D: -
J: TRBJ1-1

DNA: TGTGCCAGCAGTTTTCTAAACCGGGAGACCCAGTACTTC
CDR3: CASSFLNRETQYF
V: TRBV27
size: few
D: -
J: TRBJ2-5

DNA: TGTGCCAGCAGTGAGGAGGGATCGGGTTACAATGAGCAGTTCTTC
CDR3: CASSEEGSGYNEQFF
V: TRBV2
size: few
D: -
J: TRBJ2-1

DNA: TGCAGCGTTGAGGAGGACAGGGGGCGCTACGAGCAGTACTTC
CDR3: CSVEEDRGRYEQYF
V: TRBV29-1
size: -
D: TRBD1
J: TRBJ2-7

DNA: TGTGCCAGCAGCTTAATTCCGGGATACGAGCAGTACTTC
CDR3: CASSLIPGYEQYF
V: TRBV7-2
size: many
D: -
J: TRBJ2-7

DNA: TGTGCCAGTAGTATAACCGGATTCGACGTCCTGACTTTC
CDR3: CASSITGFDVLTF
V: TRBV19
size: many
D: -
J: TRBJ2-6

DNA: TGCAGCGTTGAGGCTAGCGGGATAAACACCGGGGAGCTGTTTTTT
CDR3: CSVEASGINTGELFF
V: TRBV29-1
size: -
D: TRBD2
J: TRBJ2-2

DNA: TGTGCCAGCAGCTCCCCCTTAAAGCGGGGGGAGCAGTTCTTC
CDR3: CASSSPLKRGEQFF
V: TRBV7-9
size: few
D: TRBD2
J: TRBJ2-1

DNA: TGTGCCACCAGTGGCGGGGGCCGGAGCAATCAGCCCCAGCATTTT
CDR3: CATSGGGRSNQPQHF
V: TRBV24-1
size: many
D: -
J: TRBJ1-5

DNA: TGCGCCAGCAGCTTGGCCTTGGCAGGGGGCGATTCACCCCTCCACTTT
CDR3: CASSLALAGGDSPLHF
V: TRBV5-1
size: -
D: TRBD1
J: TRBJ1-6